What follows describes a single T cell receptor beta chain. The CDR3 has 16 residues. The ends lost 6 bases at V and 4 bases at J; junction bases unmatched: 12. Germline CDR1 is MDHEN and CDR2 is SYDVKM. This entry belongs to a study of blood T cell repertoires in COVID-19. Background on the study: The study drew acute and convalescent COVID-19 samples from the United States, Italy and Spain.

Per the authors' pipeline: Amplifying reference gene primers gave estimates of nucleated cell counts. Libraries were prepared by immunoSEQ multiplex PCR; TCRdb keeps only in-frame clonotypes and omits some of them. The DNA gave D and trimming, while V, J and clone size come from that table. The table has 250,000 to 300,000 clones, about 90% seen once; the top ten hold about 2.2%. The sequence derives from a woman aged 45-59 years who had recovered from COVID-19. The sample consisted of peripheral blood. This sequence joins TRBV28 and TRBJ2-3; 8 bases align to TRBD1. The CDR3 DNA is TGTGCCAGCAGGGGGGCCAGGGGGCTCAGTCCAGATACGCAGTATTTT. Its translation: CASRGARGLSPDTQYF.